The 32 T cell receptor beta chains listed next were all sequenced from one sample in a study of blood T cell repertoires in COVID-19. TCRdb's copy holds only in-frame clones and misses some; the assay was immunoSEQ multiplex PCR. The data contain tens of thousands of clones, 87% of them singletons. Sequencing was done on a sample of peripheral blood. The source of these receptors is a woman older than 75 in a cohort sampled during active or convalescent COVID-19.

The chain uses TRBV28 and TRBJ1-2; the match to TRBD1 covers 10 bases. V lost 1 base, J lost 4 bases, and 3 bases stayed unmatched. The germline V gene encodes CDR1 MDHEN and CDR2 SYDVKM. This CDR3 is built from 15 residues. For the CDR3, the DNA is TGTGCCAGCAGTTTATCCGGGACAGGGGTCTATGGCTACACCTTC. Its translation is CASSLSGTGVYGYTF.

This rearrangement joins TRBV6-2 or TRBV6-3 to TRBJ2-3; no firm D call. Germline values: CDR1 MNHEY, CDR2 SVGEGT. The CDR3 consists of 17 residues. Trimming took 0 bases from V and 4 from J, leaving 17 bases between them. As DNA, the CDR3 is TGTGCCAGCAGTTACTCCCTGACTGCCGCCGGAGCAGATACGCAGTATTTT. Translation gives CASSYSLTAAGADTQYF.

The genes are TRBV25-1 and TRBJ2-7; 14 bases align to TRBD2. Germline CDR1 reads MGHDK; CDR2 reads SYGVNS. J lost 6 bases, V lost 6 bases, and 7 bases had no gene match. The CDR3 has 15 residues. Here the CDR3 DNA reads TGTGCCAGCAGAAGAGGCGGACTAGCGGGAGGCGAGCAGTACTTC. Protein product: CASRRGGLAGGEQYF.

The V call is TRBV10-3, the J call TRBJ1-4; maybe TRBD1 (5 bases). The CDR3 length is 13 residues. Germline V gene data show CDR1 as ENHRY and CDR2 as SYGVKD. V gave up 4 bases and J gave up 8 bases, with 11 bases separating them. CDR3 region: CAISVSGREKLFF. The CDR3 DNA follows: TGTGCCATCAGTGTTTCAGGGCGGGAAAAACTGTTTTTT.

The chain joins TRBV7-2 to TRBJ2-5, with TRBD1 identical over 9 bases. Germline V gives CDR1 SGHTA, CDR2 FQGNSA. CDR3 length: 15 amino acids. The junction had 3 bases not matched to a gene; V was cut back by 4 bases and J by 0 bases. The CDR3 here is CASSSGQGNQETQYF. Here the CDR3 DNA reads TGTGCCAGCAGCTCTGGACAGGGGAACCAAGAGACCCAGTACTTC.

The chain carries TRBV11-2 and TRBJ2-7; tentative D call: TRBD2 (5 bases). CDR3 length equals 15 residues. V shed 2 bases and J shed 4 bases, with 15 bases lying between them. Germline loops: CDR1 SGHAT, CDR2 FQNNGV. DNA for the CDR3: TGTGCCAGCAGCTTAAGAGAGCGCCCGGGGTACGAGCAGTACTTC. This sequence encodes CASSLRERPGYEQYF.

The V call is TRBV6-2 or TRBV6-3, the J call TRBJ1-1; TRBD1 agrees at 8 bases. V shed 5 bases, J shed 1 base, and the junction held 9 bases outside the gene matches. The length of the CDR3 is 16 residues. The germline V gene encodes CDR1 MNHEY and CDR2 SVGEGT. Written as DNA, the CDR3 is TGTGCCAGCAGTACTACCCGGACAGGGAGGAACACTGAAGCTTTCTTT. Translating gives CASSTTRTGRNTEAFF.

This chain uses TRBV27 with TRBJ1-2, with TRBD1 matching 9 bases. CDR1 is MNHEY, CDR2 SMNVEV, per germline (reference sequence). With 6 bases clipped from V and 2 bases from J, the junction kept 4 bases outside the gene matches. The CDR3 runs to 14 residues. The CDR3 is CASSRTGGNYGYTF. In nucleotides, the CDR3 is TGTGCCAGCAGCCGAACAGGGGGCAACTATGGCTACACCTTC.

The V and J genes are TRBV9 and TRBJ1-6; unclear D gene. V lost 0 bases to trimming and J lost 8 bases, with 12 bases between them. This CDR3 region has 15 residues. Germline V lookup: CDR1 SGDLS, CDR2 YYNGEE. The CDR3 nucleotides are TGTGCCAGCAGCGTAGGCGAGGGAGAAGATTCACCCCTCCACTTT. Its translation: CASSVGEGEDSPLHF.

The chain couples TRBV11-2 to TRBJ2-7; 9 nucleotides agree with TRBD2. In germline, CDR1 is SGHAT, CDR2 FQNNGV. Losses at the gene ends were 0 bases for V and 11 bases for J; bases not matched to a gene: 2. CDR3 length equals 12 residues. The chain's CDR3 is CASSLEAGGKYF. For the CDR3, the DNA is TGTGCCAGCAGCTTAGAGGCGGGAGGGAAGTACTTC.

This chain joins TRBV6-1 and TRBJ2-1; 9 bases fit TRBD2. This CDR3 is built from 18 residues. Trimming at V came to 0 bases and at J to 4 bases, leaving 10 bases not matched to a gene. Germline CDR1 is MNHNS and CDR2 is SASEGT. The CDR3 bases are TGTGCCAGCAGTGAAGCTCTTTTAGCGGGAGCAGGGTACAATGAGCAGTTCTTC. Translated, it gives CASSEALLAGAGYNEQFF.

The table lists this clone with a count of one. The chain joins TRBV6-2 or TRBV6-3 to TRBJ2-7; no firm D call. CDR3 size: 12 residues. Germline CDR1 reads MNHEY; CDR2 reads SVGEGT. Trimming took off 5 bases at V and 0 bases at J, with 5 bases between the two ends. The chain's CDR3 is CASSISSYEQYF. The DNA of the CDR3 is TGTGCCAGCAGTATTAGCTCCTACGAGCAGTACTTC.

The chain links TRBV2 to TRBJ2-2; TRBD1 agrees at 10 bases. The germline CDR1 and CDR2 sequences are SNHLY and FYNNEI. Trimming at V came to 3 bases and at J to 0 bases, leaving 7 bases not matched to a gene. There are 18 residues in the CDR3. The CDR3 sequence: CASSDLLGQGSNTGELFF. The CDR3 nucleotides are TGTGCCAGCAGTGACCTACTGGGACAGGGGTCGAACACCGGGGAGCTGTTTTTT.

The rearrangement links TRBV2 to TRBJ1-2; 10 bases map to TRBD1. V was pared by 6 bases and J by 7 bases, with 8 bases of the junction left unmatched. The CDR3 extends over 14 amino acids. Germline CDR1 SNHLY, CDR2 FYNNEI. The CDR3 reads CASRRDRGTGGYTF. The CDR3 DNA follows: TGTGCCAGCAGGCGGGACAGGGGTACTGGTGGCTACACCTTC. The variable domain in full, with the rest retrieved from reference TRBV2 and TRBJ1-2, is EPEVTQTPSHQVTQMGQEVILRCVPISNHLYFYWYRQILGQKVEFLVSFYNNEISEKSEIFDDQFSVERPDGSNFTLKIRSTKLEDSAMYFCASRRDRGTGGYTFGSGTRLTVV.

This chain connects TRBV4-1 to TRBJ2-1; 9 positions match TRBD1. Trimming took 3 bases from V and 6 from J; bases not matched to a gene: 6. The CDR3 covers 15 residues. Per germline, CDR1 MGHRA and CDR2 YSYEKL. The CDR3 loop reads CASSHGTGRGNEQFF. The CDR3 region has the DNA TGCGCCAGCAGCCACGGGACAGGGAGAGGCAATGAGCAGTTCTTC.

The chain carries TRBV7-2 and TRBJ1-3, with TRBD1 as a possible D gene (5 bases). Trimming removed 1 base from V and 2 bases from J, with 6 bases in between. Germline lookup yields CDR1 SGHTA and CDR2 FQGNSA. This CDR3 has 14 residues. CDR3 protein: CASSLGTTGNTIYF. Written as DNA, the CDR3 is TGTGCCAGCAGCTTAGGGACAACTGGAAACACCATATATTTT.

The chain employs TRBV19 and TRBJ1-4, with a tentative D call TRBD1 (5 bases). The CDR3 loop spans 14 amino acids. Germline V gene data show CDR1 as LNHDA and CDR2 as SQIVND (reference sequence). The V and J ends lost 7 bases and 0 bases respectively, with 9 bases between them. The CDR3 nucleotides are TGTGCCAGTAACCCGACAGCAACTAATGAAAAACTGTTTTTT. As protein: CASNPTATNEKLFF. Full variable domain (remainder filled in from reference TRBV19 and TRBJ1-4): DGGITQSPKYLFRKEGQNVTLSCEQNLNHDAMYWYRQDPGQGLRLIYYSQIVNDFQKGDIAEGYSVSREKKESFPLTVTSAQKNPTAFYLCASNPTATNEKLFFGSGTQLSVL.

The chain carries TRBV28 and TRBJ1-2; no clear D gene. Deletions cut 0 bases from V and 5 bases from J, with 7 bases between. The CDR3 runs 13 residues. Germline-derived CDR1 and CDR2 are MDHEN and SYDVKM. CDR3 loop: CASSLWAPYGYTF. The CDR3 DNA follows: TGTGCCAGCAGTTTATGGGCCCCGTATGGCTACACCTTC.

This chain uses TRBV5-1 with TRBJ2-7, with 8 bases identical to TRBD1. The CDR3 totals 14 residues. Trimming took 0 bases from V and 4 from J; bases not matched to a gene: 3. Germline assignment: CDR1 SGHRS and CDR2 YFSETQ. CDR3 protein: CASSLGTGRYEQYF. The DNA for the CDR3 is TGCGCCAGCAGCTTGGGGACAGGGAGATACGAGCAGTACTTC. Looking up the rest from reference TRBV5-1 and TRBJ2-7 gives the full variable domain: KAGVTQTPRYLIKTRGQQVTLSCSPISGHRSVSWYQQTPGQGLQFLFEYFSETQRNKGNFPGRFSGRQFSNSRSEMNVSTLELGDSALYLCASSLGTGRYEQYFGPGTRLTVT.

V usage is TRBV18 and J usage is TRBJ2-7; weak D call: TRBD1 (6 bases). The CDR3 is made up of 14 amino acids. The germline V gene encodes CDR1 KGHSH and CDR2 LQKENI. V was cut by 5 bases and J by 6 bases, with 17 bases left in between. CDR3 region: CASSVAGAGLEQYF. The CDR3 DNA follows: TGTGCCAGCTCAGTCGCAGGGGCCGGCCTCGAGCAGTACTTC.

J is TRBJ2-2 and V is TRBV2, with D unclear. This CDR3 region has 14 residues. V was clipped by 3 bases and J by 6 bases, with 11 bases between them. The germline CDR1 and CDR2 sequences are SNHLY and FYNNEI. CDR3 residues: CASSDRRFPGELFF. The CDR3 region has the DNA TGTGCCAGCAGTGATCGGCGGTTCCCCGGGGAGCTGTTTTTT.

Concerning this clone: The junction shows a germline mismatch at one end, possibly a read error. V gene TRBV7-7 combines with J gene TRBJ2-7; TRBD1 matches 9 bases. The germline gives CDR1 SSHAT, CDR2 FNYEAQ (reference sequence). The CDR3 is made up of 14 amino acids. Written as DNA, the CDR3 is TGTGCTAGCAGCTTGGGACAGGGAGAATACGAGCAGTACTTC. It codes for CASSLGQGEYEQYF.

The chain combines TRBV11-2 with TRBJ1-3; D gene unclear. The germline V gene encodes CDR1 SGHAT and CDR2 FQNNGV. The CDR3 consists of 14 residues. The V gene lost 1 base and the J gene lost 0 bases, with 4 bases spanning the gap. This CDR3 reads CASSLAVSGNTIYF. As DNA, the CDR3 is TGTGCCAGCAGCTTAGCGGTCTCTGGAAACACCATATATTTT.

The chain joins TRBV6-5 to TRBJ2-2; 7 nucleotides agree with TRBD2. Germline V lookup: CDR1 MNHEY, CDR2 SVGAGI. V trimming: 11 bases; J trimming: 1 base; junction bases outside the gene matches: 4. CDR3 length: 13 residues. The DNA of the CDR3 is TGTGCCGCGGGAGTTGGGAACACCGGGGAGCTGTTTTTT. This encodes CAAGVGNTGELFF.

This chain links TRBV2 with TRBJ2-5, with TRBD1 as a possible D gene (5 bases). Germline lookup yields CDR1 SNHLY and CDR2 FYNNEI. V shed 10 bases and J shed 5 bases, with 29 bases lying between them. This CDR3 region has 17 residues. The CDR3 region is CATSLSLGRDYLETQYF. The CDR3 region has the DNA TGTGCCACCTCGCTCTCCCTGGGCAGGGATTATCTGGAGACCCAGTACTTC.

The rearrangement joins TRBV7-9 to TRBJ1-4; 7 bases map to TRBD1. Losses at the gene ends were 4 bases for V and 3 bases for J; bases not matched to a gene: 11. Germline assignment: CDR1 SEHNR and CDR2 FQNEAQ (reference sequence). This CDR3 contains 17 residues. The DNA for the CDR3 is TGTGCCAGCAGCTCAGGCAGGGGGACGTTGTCTAATGAAAAACTGTTTTTT. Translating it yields CASSSGRGTLSNEKLFF.

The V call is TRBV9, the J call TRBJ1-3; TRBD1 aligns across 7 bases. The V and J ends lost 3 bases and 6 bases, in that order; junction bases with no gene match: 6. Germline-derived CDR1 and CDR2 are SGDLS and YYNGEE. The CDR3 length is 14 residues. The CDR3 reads CASSAWTGENTIYF. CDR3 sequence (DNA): TGTGCCAGCAGCGCCTGGACAGGAGAAAACACCATATATTTT.

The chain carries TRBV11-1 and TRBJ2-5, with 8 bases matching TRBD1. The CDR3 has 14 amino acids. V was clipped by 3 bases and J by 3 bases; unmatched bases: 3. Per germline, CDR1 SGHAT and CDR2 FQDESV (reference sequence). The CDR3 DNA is TGTGCCAGCAGCTTTAACAGGGGGAAAGAGACCCAGTACTTC. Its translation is CASSFNRGKETQYF.

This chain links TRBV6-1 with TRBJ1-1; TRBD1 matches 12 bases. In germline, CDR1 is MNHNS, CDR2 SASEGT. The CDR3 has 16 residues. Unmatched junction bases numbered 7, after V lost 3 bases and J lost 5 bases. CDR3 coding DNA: TGTGCCAGCAGTGAGCCCGGGACAGGGGGCTGGACTGAAGCTTTCTTT. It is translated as CASSEPGTGGWTEAFF.

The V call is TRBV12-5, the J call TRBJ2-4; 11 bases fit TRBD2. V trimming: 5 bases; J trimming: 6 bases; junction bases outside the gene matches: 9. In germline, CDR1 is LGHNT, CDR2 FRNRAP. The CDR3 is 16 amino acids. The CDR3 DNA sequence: TGTGCTAGTGGTGACTTAGCGGGGGGGCCGGGAAACATTCAGTACTTC. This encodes CASGDLAGGPGNIQYF.

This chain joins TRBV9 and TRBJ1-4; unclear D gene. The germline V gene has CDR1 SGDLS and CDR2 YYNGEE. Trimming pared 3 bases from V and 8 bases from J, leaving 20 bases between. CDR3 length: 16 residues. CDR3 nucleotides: TGTGCCAGCAGCGCTAGTAAATACTCTCGGCACGAAAAACTGTTTTTT. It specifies CASSASKYSRHEKLFF.

CDR3 residues: CASSLNAGAGANVLTF. In DNA, the CDR3 is TGCGCCAGCAGCTTGAATGCGGGGGCTGGGGCCAACGTCCTGACTTTC. This chain connects TRBV5-1 to TRBJ2-6; 7 bases map to TRBD2. V gave up 1 base and J gave up 2 bases; unmatched junction bases: 3. CDR3 length equals 16 residues. In germline, CDR1 is SGHRS, CDR2 YFSETQ. Complete variable domain (other parts from reference TRBV5-1 and TRBJ2-6): KAGVTQTPRYLIKTRGQQVTLSCSPISGHRSVSWYQQTPGQGLQFLFEYFSETQRNKGNFPGRFSGRQFSNSRSEMNVSTLELGDSALYLCASSLNAGAGANVLTFGAGSRLTVL.